This T cell receptor (beta chain) stems from a study of shared T cell receptors in the human thymus (dated by TCRdb to about 2021). Looking at the study overall: The study examined how self-reactive, shared T-cell receptor alpha chains are generated in the human thymus.

The method was the immunoSEQ multiplex PCR assay. Here the immuneACCESS table is served through TCRdb, limited to in-frame sequences with V and J called. Missing clones are a known gap in these copies; in checked studies unresolved V genes cover under half, and the rest lacks a known reason. In this sample the table shows 500,000 to 750,000 clones, approximately 90% of which occur a single time. The ten largest clonotypes hold about 0.01% of the sample. As for this clone: Its antigen is currently not known. There are no base qualities to consult, and no much larger clone falls within one base.

CDR1 and CDR2 are read off the germline V gene as MNHEY and SVGAGI. After removal of 2 bases from V and 4 bases from J, the junction retains 3 bases not matched to a gene. The CDR3, from cysteine to phenylalanine, totals 15 residues. Only the CDR3 region is kept as DNA, spanning 45 bases read in frame from base 1. This sample was shared with a second study, whose subject was human thymus T cells. The second study's authors report: The donors were immunologically healthy infants in Finland who had open corrective cardiac surgery for congenital heart defects. The thymus tissue came from surgical resects taken out during corrective cardiac surgery. Biased V and J gene segment usage appeared to be present in both thymic and peripheral blood repertoires. The related research found that thymic TCR repertoires overlapped highly between unrelated individuals. TCR alpha and beta repertoires from roughly eight infant thymus samples and a few related peripheral blood samples were characterized in the study. Donor ages ranging from about 7 to 250 days were recorded, and a handful of male and two female infants were included in the cohort. Thymocytes were released mechanically from tissue and stored at -70 °C as pellets of 10-30 million cells. A QIAsymphony instrument was used to extract genomic DNA from frozen cell pellets. The immunoSEQ multiplex PCR assay was used to amplify the TCRB and TCRAD loci from a standardized quantity of quality-controlled genomic DNA. The amplicons covered the V(D)J region and were long enough to include the CDR3 and to identify the V and J genes. The commercial immunoSEQ service was used to sequence amplicons on an Illumina platform. Primer bias and sequencing errors were corrected as previously described, and TCRAD and TCRB were defined on the basis of the IMGT database. Analysis of the repertoires was done with immunoSEQ Analyzer 3.0 and VDJTools and included basic statistics, V/J segment usage, diversity estimates, rarefaction and pairwise overlap. Diversity was estimated using the Chao1, ChaoE, Efron-Thisted, Shannon and inverse Simpson indices, and was also estimated on datasets down-sampled to the size of the smallest sample. Repertoire overlap was determined by strict matching of CDR3 nucleotide sequence, V gene and J gene, and Jaccard-based multidimensional scaling clustering was applied. On average, thymus samples gave roughly 800,000 unique TCRB clonotypes, whereas blood samples gave roughly 80,000.

This TCR was recovered from a boy younger than two with a congenital heart defect. Donor details come from another sample of the same person, matched by shared clones. The rearranged segments are TRBV6-5 and TRBJ2-2, with TRBD2 matching 8 junction bases. Specimen: thymocytes. The CDR3 region reads CASSYDGRATGELFF. The base sequence is TGTGCCAGCAGTTACGACGGGAGGGCCACCGGGGAGCTGTTTTTT.